What follows are 31 T cell receptor beta chains derived from one specimen sequenced in a study of beta chain features in type 1 diabetes. Reverse transcription of all isolated RNA meant that expressed TCRB transcripts were sequenced. TCRdb's table, derived via immunoSEQ multiplex PCR, lists solely in-frame clones and lacks some. The table has about 240,000 clones, about 25% seen once. Material: central memory CD4+ T cells from blood. These receptors all stem from a man under 40 in good health.

This clone was seen more than once but under ten times. The chain combines TRBV7-9 with TRBJ1-2; TRBD1 matches at 7 bases. The CDR3 totals 16 residues. The V and J ends lost 1 base and 6 bases, in that order; junction bases with no gene match: 11. Germline-derived CDR1 and CDR2 are SEHNR and FQNEAQ (reference sequence). The CDR3 spells CASSLGGDRASHGYTF. CDR3 DNA: TGTGCCAGCAGCTTAGGCGGAGACAGGGCCAGCCATGGCTACACCTTC.

This clone appeared a single time. The chain links TRBV5-4 to TRBJ2-7, with D uncertain. Trimming removed 0 bases at V and 7 bases at J, with 11 bases between. There are 13 residues in the CDR3. Germline CDR1 SGHNT, CDR2 YYREEE (reference sequence). The CDR3 DNA sequence: TGTGCCAGCAGCTTGGCTGTGATAGGGGAGCAGTACTTC. Translated, it gives CASSLAVIGEQYF.

This clone occurred a few times. The chain combines TRBV7-8 with TRBJ2-7, with TRBD1 identical over 10 bases. V shed 5 bases, J shed 1 base, and the junction held 8 bases outside the gene matches. The CDR3 has 16 amino acids. From germline, CDR1 is SGHVS and CDR2 FQNEAQ. The CDR3 reads CASSLRPGQGSYEQYF. In DNA, the CDR3 is TGTGCCAGCAGCCTTCGCCCGGGACAGGGGTCCTACGAGCAGTACTTC. Filled out from reference TRBV7-8 and TRBJ2-7, the complete variable domain reads GAGVSQSPRYKVAKRGQDVALRCDPISGHVSLFWYQQALGQGPEFLTYFQNEAQLDKSGLPSDRFFAERPEGSVSTLKIQRTQQEDSAVYLCASSLRPGQGSYEQYFGPGTRLTVT.

This clone was seen more than once but under ten times. The J gene is TRBJ2-3, the V gene TRBV2; 7 nucleotides line up with TRBD1. After removal of 6 bases from V and 5 bases from J, the junction contained 5 bases not matched to a gene. Germline CDR1 is SNHLY and CDR2 is FYNNEI. This CDR3 has 13 residues. CDR3 sequence (DNA): TGTGCCAGCAGAGACAGGGTGGGAGATACGCAGTATTTT. It yields the protein CASRDRVGDTQYF.

The chain has TRBV6-1 and TRBJ2-1; TRBD2 agrees at 9 bases. Germline CDR1 MNHNS, CDR2 SASEGT. The CDR3 contains 15 residues. Losses at the gene ends were 8 bases for V and 3 bases for J; bases not matched to a gene: 8. In DNA form, the CDR3 reads TGTGCCAGCCGGGCGGCTAGCGGGGACTACAATGAGCAGTTCTTC. This sequence encodes CASRAASGDYNEQFF.

In this sample, this clone turned up a few times. The sample contains more than one DNA sequence encoding this CDR3. The CDR3 is CASSPRPYGYTF. CDR3 DNA: TGTGCCAGCAGTCCGCGCCCGTATGGCTACACCTTC. The chain combines TRBV28 with TRBJ1-2; D not resolved. Germline V lookup: CDR1 MDHEN, CDR2 SYDVKM. The CDR3 extends over 12 amino acids. V was trimmed by 5 bases and J by 5 bases, leaving 9 bases between them.

V is TRBV30 and J is TRBJ1-2, with D possibly matching TRBD1 (6 bases). This CDR3 spans 13 amino acids. V was trimmed by 1 base and J by 4 bases, leaving 10 bases between them. Germline-derived CDR1 and CDR2 are GTSNPN and SVGIG (reference sequence). The CDR3 region has the DNA TGTGCCTGGAGTGGGGACACCCTCTATGGCTACACCTTC. Amino acids: CAWSGDTLYGYTF. Variable domain in full (rest from reference TRBV30 and TRBJ1-2): SQTIHQWPATLVQPVGSPLSLECTVEGTSNPNLYWYRQAAGRGLQLLFYSVGIGQISSEVPQNLSASRPQDRQFILSSKKLLLSDSGFYLCAWSGDTLYGYTFGSGTRLTVV.

This clone has only a few counts. The V call is TRBV5-1, the J call TRBJ2-6; unclear D gene. Germline V gene data show CDR1 as SGHRS and CDR2 as YFSETQ. Trimming pared 0 bases from V and 0 bases from J, leaving 4 bases between. The CDR3 is 15 amino acids. The CDR3 coding sequence is TGCGCCAGCAGCTTGGACAGCTCTGGGGCCAACGTCCTGACTTTC. It is translated as CASSLDSSGANVLTF.

This clone appeared a few times. The chain has TRBV6-6 and TRBJ2-1, with D perhaps matching TRBD1 (6 bases). Germline CDR1 is MNHNY and CDR2 is SVGAGI (reference sequence). The CDR3 runs 11 residues. Trimming removed 4 bases from V and 12 bases from J, with 10 bases in between. The CDR3 DNA reads TGTGCCAGCAGTTTTGGACAGTGGCAGTTCTTC. This codes for CASSFGQWQFF.

J is TRBJ2-1 and V is TRBV20-1; no firm D call. CDR3 length: 11 amino acids. Germline lookup yields CDR1 DFQATT and CDR2 SNEGSKA (reference sequence). Deletions cut 6 bases from V and 5 bases from J, with 8 bases between. CDR3 loop: CSAERDNEQFF. CDR3 DNA sequence: TGCAGTGCCGAACGCGACAATGAGCAGTTCTTC.

This clone was observed at least ten times. Other DNA sequences in the sample encode the same CDR3. The chain employs TRBV7-7 and TRBJ2-2; D is ambiguous. CDR3 length equals 13 residues. Trimming stripped 0 bases from V and 6 bases from J, with 5 bases between. Germline CDR1 is SSHAT and CDR2 is FNYEAQ (reference sequence). The CDR3 nucleotides are TGTGCCAGCAGCTTAGCCCCAGCCGGGGAGCTGTTTTTT. Translated: CASSLAPAGELFF.

This clone was recorded at least ten times. The V call is TRBV2, the J call TRBJ1-1; TRBD1 is a possible D gene (5 bases). The V gene lost 7 bases and the J gene lost 1 base, with 10 bases spanning the gap. CDR3 length: 13 residues. Looked up from germline, CDR1 is SNHLY and CDR2 is FYNNEI. CDR3 sequence reads: CASKQGTNTEAFF. CDR3 DNA: TGTGCCAGCAAGCAGGGTACGAACACTGAAGCTTTCTTT.

This clone has only a few counts. A much larger clone lies one base from this, so it may be a read error. For the CDR3, the DNA is TGCAGCGGGACAGGGGACAATGAGCAGTTCTTC. Encoded protein: CSGTGDNEQFF. The chain is built from TRBV29-1 and TRBJ2-1; 9 bases are shared with TRBD1. The trim removed 7 bases at V and 5 bases at J, leaving 0 bases unmatched. Germline V CDR1 and CDR2: SQVTM, ANQGSEA. This CDR3 is 11 amino acids long.

The genes are TRBV30 and TRBJ2-3, with no clear D. In germline, CDR1 is GTSNPN, CDR2 SVGIG (reference sequence). CDR3 length equals 13 residues. V lost 0 bases, J lost 12 bases, and 16 bases lay in between. CDR3: CAWSVRQARPQYF. CDR3 DNA: TGTGCCTGGAGTGTACGGCAGGCCAGGCCACAGTATTTT.

The chain is built from TRBV4-3 and TRBJ2-1, with a tentative D call TRBD2 (6 bases). Germline V gives CDR1 LGHNA, CDR2 YSLEER. The CDR3 totals 15 residues. Between the trimmed V and J ends, which lost 0 bases and 5 bases, there was a span of 11 bases. CDR3 sequence (DNA): TGCGCCAGCAGCCAAGAAGGCGGGATCCACAATGAGCAGTTCTTC. Translation: CASSQEGGIHNEQFF.

Worth noting for this clone: Given a much more abundant clone one base away, this may be a read error. This chain connects TRBV29-1 to TRBJ1-1; TRBD1 agrees at 7 bases. Germline V gives CDR1 SQVTM, CDR2 ANQGSEA. This CDR3 is 14 amino acids long. The CDR3 region has the DNA TGCATCGTTCAGGTGACAGGGATGAACACTGAAGCTTTCTTT. Its protein is CIVQVTGMNTEAFF.

This chain joins TRBV30 and TRBJ1-1; tentative D call: TRBD1 (5 bases). V lost 5 bases and J lost 3, with 25 bases in between. The germline V gene encodes CDR1 GTSNPN and CDR2 SVGIG (reference sequence). The CDR3 has 17 amino acids. The CDR3 DNA follows: TGTGCCTGGTATTGGCGAGGGGCCCGGACGGGTTACACTGAAGCTTTCTTT. Translating gives CAWYWRGARTGYTEAFF.

A note on this clone: The sample has other DNA sequences that encode this CDR3 too. The chain links TRBV30 to TRBJ1-2; unclear D gene. Germline assignment: CDR1 GTSNPN and CDR2 SVGIG (reference sequence). The CDR3 spans 13 residues. V shed 2 bases and J shed 0 bases, with 7 bases lying between them. In DNA, the CDR3 is TGTGCCTGGAGTCCCTATGCTAACTATGGCTACACCTTC. Amino acid sequence: CAWSPYANYGYTF.

The V and J genes are TRBV7-2 and TRBJ2-5; no clear D gene. The CDR3 has 15 residues. V lost 1 base to trimming and J lost 4 bases, with 13 bases between them. The germline V gene has CDR1 SGHTA and CDR2 FQGNSA. The CDR3: CASSLVPVRPETQYF. As DNA, the CDR3 is TGTGCCAGCAGCTTAGTTCCAGTACGCCCAGAGACCCAGTACTTC.

This clone was recorded many times. The chain recombines TRBV6-1 with TRBJ2-5, with D hard to call. CDR1 MNHNS and CDR2 SASEGT come from the germline V gene. This CDR3 has 12 residues. The CDR3 here is CAVTGRKETQYF. Here the CDR3 DNA reads TGTGCGGTAACTGGAAGAAAAGAGACCCAGTACTTC.

The gene calls are TRBV11-2 and TRBJ2-2; 10 nucleotides match TRBD2. Germline CDR1 reads SGHAT; CDR2 reads FQNNGV. This CDR3 region has 15 residues. The V segment lost 3 bases and the J segment 5 bases; nucleotides outside the gene matches: 3. The CDR3 DNA reads TGTGCCAGCAGCTTCAGCGGGGGGGCGACCGGGGAGCTGTTTTTT. The encoded protein is CASSFSGGATGELFF.

V usage is TRBV18 and J usage is TRBJ2-3; weak D call: TRBD2 (5 bases). Germline V gene lookup returns CDR1 KGHSH and CDR2 LQKENI. The V end lost 8 bases, the J end lost 0 bases, and 12 bases lay between the germline ends. The CDR3 spans 14 residues. CDR3 in amino acids: CASRRGASTDTQYF. The CDR3 DNA is TGTGCCAGCCGCCGGGGAGCCAGCACAGATACGCAGTATTTT.

V gene TRBV29-1 combines with J gene TRBJ2-5, with a tentative D call TRBD1 (5 bases). Germline CDR1 SQVTM, CDR2 ANQGSEA. This CDR3 contains 15 residues. Trimming shortened V by 6 bases and J by 4 bases, and 21 bases separated the two germline ends. CDR3 sequence (DNA): TGCAGCGTCCGTTTACCAGACAGTGCCCTAGAGACCCAGTACTTC. It is translated as CSVRLPDSALETQYF.

This clone has just a few counts. V and J are TRBV20-1 and TRBJ2-5; the D is unclear. This CDR3 contains 11 residues. CDR1 DFQATT and CDR2 SNEGSKA come from the germline V gene (reference sequence). CDR3 region: CSRDFQETQYF. As DNA, the CDR3 is TGCAGCCGTGACTTTCAAGAGACCCAGTACTTC.

The chain combines TRBV7-2 with TRBJ2-5; D unresolved. V lost 4 bases and J lost 9, with 9 bases in between. The CDR3 has 11 residues. Germline lookup yields CDR1 SGHTA and CDR2 FQGNSA. CDR3 bases: TGTGCCAGCAGCTCCGGTGGGGCCCAGTACTTC. Protein product: CASSSGGAQYF.

The chain joins TRBV10-3 to TRBJ2-1, with D perhaps being TRBD1 or TRBD2 (5 bases each). V dropped 2 bases and J dropped 8 bases, with 7 bases sitting between them. This CDR3 contains 12 residues. From germline, CDR1 is ENHRY and CDR2 SYGVKD. DNA of the CDR3: TGTGCCATCAGTGAGGGGGACCATGAGCAGTTCTTC. It translates to CAISEGDHEQFF.

The V gene is TRBV7-9, the J gene TRBJ1-2, with D perhaps matching TRBD1 (6 bases). Germline V gene lookup returns CDR1 SEHNR and CDR2 FQNEAQ (reference sequence). V lost 5 bases, J lost 7 bases, and 20 bases lay in between. The CDR3 sequence is 15 residues long. The DNA of the CDR3 is TGTGCCAGCAGCACGAGGACCTCCCCACAGGGTGGCTACACCTTC. Translating it yields CASSTRTSPQGGYTF.

This clone was recorded a few times. The chain has TRBV29-1 and TRBJ2-3; D tentatively reads TRBD1 or TRBD2 (5 bases each). The germline V and J ends were trimmed by 6 bases and 4 bases, with 14 bases remaining between them. CDR3 length equals 13 residues. Germline CDR1 is SQVTM and CDR2 is ANQGSEA. The CDR3 loop reads CSVGEGPPDTQYF. The CDR3 DNA sequence: TGCAGCGTAGGTGAGGGGCCTCCAGATACGCAGTATTTT.

This rearrangement joins TRBV29-1 to TRBJ1-1; D unresolved. Germline CDR1 and CDR2: SQVTM and ANQGSEA. CDR3 length equals 12 residues. The germline V and J ends were trimmed by 7 bases and 3 bases, with 12 bases remaining between them. For the CDR3, the DNA is TGCAGCGCAATGGCCTCCGACACTGAAGCTTTCTTT. Protein: CSAMASDTEAFF.

This clone was counted many times. The chain joins TRBV9 to TRBJ2-4, with D possibly being TRBD2 (5 bases). Germline V lookup: CDR1 SGDLS, CDR2 YYNGEE. V lost 0 bases, J lost 6 bases, and 13 bases lay in between. The CDR3 covers 15 residues. CDR3 sequence reads: CASSVEIGEGNIQYF. CDR3 nucleotides: TGTGCCAGCAGCGTAGAAATAGGAGAGGGAAACATTCAGTACTTC.

The chain links TRBV6-4 to TRBJ1-1, with D perhaps TRBD1 (6 bases). There are 13 residues in the CDR3. Trimming stripped 7 bases from V and 1 base from J, with 10 bases between. CDR1 is MRHNA and CDR2 is SNTAGT in the germline V gene. The CDR3 DNA follows: TGTGCCAGCAAGAGACAGGAGAACACTGAAGCTTTCTTT. Protein: CASKRQENTEAFF.